One sample yielded the 8 T cell receptor beta chains listed below, sequenced in a study of T-cell memory formation after mild COVID-19. TCRdb independently ran MiXCR on the 5' RACE reads; one entry per CDR3 protein. The table has roughly 300,000 distinct CDR3 sequences, roughly an eighth seen once. Sequences were obtained from PBMCs or a T cell subset sorted from them (not recorded which). The origin of the receptors is a man younger than 30 who had mild COVID-19 (a few samples of this study predate the infection). Cell type and time point are not known.

This clonotype was detected ten times or more. The DNA for the CDR3 is TGTGCCAGCAGTCACCCCTCTGAGTACGGGGCTGAGCAGTTCTTC. Translation: CASSHPSEYGAEQFF. This sequence joins TRBV6-5 and TRBJ2-1; D tentatively reads TRBD1 or TRBD2 (5 bases each). V dropped 5 bases and J dropped 9 bases, with 20 bases sitting between them. CDR1 and CDR2 (germline): MNHEY, SVGAGI. The CDR3 runs to 15 residues.

There are a few counts of this clonotype. The chain combines TRBV9 with TRBJ2-3; D is undetermined. V was cut by 0 bases and J by 0 bases, with 8 bases left in between. This CDR3 comprises 15 residues. Germline values: CDR1 SGDLS, CDR2 YYNGEE. The CDR3 DNA follows: TGTGCCAGCAGCGTAGTTGGGGAAAGCACAGATACGCAGTATTTT. Translating it yields CASSVVGESTDTQYF.

This clonotype was counted a few times. The gene calls are TRBV16 and TRBJ1-1; maybe TRBD1 (6 bases). CDR1 KGHSY and CDR2 FQNENV come from the germline V gene. With 0 bases removed from V and 3 bases from J, the gap between germline ends came to 14 bases. CDR3 length: 16 residues. The CDR3: CASSQSGAAGDTEAFF. Here the CDR3 DNA reads TGTGCCAGCAGCCAATCGGGGGCCGCAGGGGACACTGAAGCTTTCTTT. The whole variable domain, filled in from reference TRBV16 and TRBJ1-1, reads GEEVAQTPKHLVRGEGQKAKLYCAPIKGHSYVFWYQQVLKNEFKFLISFQNENVFDETGMPKERFSAKCLPNSPCSLEIQATKLEDSAVYFCASSQSGAAGDTEAFFGQGTRLTVV.

The table lists this clonotype with a few counts. The chain is built from TRBV5-4 and TRBJ2-6; D may match TRBD1 or TRBD2 (6 bases each). Per germline, CDR1 SGHNT and CDR2 YYREEE (reference sequence). Between the trimmed V and J ends, which lost 6 bases and 2 bases, there was a span of 15 bases. This CDR3 is built from 16 residues. The CDR3 reads CASTFGGPAGANVLTF. CDR3 nucleotide sequence: TGTGCCAGCACCTTTGGGGGGCCCGCTGGGGCCAACGTCCTGACTTTC.

J is TRBJ2-1 and V is TRBV20-1; possible D gene TRBD2, 6 bases. V lost 2 bases to trimming and J lost 7 bases, with 15 bases between them. CDR3 size: 14 residues. Germline loops: CDR1 DFQATT, CDR2 SNEGSKA (reference sequence). The CDR3 region has the DNA TGCAGTGCTAGACGAACCACTAGCATGAATGAGCAGTTCTTC. Protein sequence: CSARRTTSMNEQFF.

The V gene is TRBV6-2 or TRBV6-3, the J gene TRBJ2-1; maybe TRBD2 (5 bases). CDR3 length: 13 residues. Germline lookup yields CDR1 MNHEY and CDR2 SVGEGT. Trimming shortened V by 5 bases and J by 8 bases, and 13 bases separated the two germline ends. CDR3 DNA sequence: TGTGCCAGCAGTACTAATAGCGCTTATGAGCAGTTCTTC. Translating it yields CASSTNSAYEQFF.

This rearrangement joins TRBV2 to TRBJ1-5; tentative D call: TRBD1 (6 bases). This CDR3 region has 13 residues. Trimming pared 8 bases from V and 7 bases from J, leaving 15 bases between. Germline loops: CDR1 SNHLY, CDR2 FYNNEI. The CDR3 DNA reads as TGTGCCAGCCTTTACAGGGCGGGCCAGCCCCAGCATTTT. Its translation is CASLYRAGQPQHF.

The chain has TRBV5-1 and TRBJ2-3; no clear D gene. Germline CDR1 SGHRS, CDR2 YFSETQ. This CDR3 has 14 amino acids. V gave up 0 bases and J gave up 4 bases, with 9 bases separating them. CDR3 in DNA: TGCGCCAGCAGCTTGGATGGCCCCCCAGATACGCAGTATTTT. It codes for CASSLDGPPDTQYF.